This T cell receptor beta chain was profiled in a study of cytomegalovirus exposure and HLA in healthy donors. Study observations and caveats: Cytomegalovirus association was assigned to more than 150 TCR beta chains. In a later analysis, DRB1 alleles had the most associated TCRs; HLA-C alleles the fewest. In vitro work confirmed that a few CMV-associated chains recognize CMV antigens.

Primers for the PCR totalled 60 Vbeta and 13 Jbeta. Here immunoSEQ multiplex PCR was the method, and the copy in TCRdb shows in-frame clones only, minus some. The sample has 150,000 to 200,000 clones; roughly 86% are singletons. The CDR3 consists of 15 residues. CDR1 and CDR2 from the germline V gene are SSHAT and FNYEAQ (reference sequence). A note on this clone: Its antigen is unknown. The junction differs from germline at one of its ends, possibly a read error.

The sequenced sample was PBMCs. V usage is TRBV7-7 and J usage is TRBJ2-5; D is unresolved. The receptor was derived from a woman under 30 in good health and CMV-seronegative. The CDR3 DNA reads TGTGCTAGCAGCTTAACCCTAGTGGTTGAAGAGACCCAGTACTTC. This translates into CASSLTLVVEETQYF.